This TCR beta chain was profiled in a study of blood T cell repertoires in COVID-19. Turning to the study itself: Specimens from acute and convalescent COVID-19 originated in the United States, Italy and Spain.

The CDR3 totals 16 residues. CDR1 SGHNT and CDR2 YYREEE come from the germline V gene (reference sequence). V was pared by 3 bases and J by 3 bases, with 8 bases of the junction left unmatched. TCRdb's copy holds only in-frame clones and misses some; the assay was immunoSEQ multiplex PCR. The table lists roughly 140,000 clones, over 80% of them singletons. The sequence was obtained from a woman in her forties or fifties who had been exposed to COVID-19. This chain uses TRBV5-4 with TRBJ2-5; the match to TRBD2 covers 10 bases. Sequenced input: PBMCs or T cells enriched from blood (not recorded which). DNA for the CDR3: TGTGCCAGCAGCTCAGCTAGGACTAGCGGTAAAGAGACCCAGTACTTC. Its translation: CASSSARTSGKETQYF. The variable domain in full, with the rest retrieved from reference TRBV5-4 and TRBJ2-5, is ETGVTQSPTHLIKTRGQQVTLRCSSQSGHNTVSWYQQALGQGPQFIFQYYREEENGRGNFPPRFSGLQFPNYSSELNVNALELDDSALYLCASSSARTSGKETQYFGPGTRLLVL.